The present entry profiles one T cell receptor beta chain with its context. Profiled with immunoSEQ multiplex PCR; TCRdb holds only in-frame clones, not every one. In the table there are about 40,000 clones, more than 90% of which are singletons. The source of the sample is a study of T cell changes during pregnancy in multiple sclerosis. The input for sequencing was CD4+ T cells from peripheral blood mononuclear cells, taken in the second trimester of pregnancy. The TCR comes from a female donor in good health, enrolled as a control in a pregnancy study.

The CDR3 region has the DNA TGTGCCAGCAGTCCCAGACGGGACACTGAAGCTTTCTTT. Protein: CASSPRRDTEAFF. V is TRBV6-5 and J is TRBJ1-1, with unresolved D. The V gene's germline CDR1 is MNHEY and CDR2 SVGAGI. Trimming stripped 5 bases from V and 3 bases from J, with 10 bases between. The length of the CDR3 is 13 residues.